This note documents a single TCR beta chain sequence. The CDR3 loop spans 13 amino acids. V was clipped by 5 bases and J by 5 bases, with 12 bases between them. This sample is drawn from a study of blood T cells in healthy people across ages. There were healthy Caucasian individuals from Russia, aged roughly 6 to 100, serving as donors. The draw of peripheral blood yielded about 10 milliliters from each donor. A second PCR of roughly 7 to 11 cycles used a sample-barcoded 5' primer and a J-beta primer mix. Each of the samples gave a minimum of 3 million paired-end reads that contained CDR3. TCRdb re-called the 5' RACE reads through MiXCR, storing one row per CDR3 protein. The data show some 900,000 distinct CDR3 sequences, with 45% to 50% seen just once and around 15% held by the top ten.

The sequence derives from a man younger than 45 in good health. Sequenced input: blood. The chain links TRBV12-3 or TRBV12-4 to TRBJ2-5; D is perhaps TRBD1 (6 bases). As DNA, the CDR3 is TGTGCCAGCAGTGCCAGGGGTCGGGAGACCCAGTACTTC. Protein sequence: CASSARGRETQYF.